The entry that follows covers one T cell receptor (beta chain) sequence. Its antigen is currently unknown. These data originate in a study of T cells in Graves' hyperthyroidism and ophthalmopathy. Patients were excluded for uncontrolled infection, other autoimmune disease, pregnancy or lactation. Fresh peripheral blood, 10 ml, was the source of the PBMCs. CDR3 length equals 13 residues. Looked up from germline, CDR1 is SEHNR and CDR2 is FQNEAQ (reference sequence). V was trimmed by 5 bases and J by 4 bases, leaving 11 bases between them. Amplification of TCR beta CDR3 regions was performed using RNA transcripts as template. RT-PCR in the first round (using the HTBI primer set) targeted the TCR CDR3. TCRdb re-derived calls from the multiplex PCR reads in MiXCR, one entry per CDR3 protein. The table includes roughly 500,000 distinct CDR3 sequences, about 16% detected once. Findings of the study overall: Most thyroid clonotypes with frequency above 0.001 were detected in blood.

The sequencing sample was made of blood. The receptor was derived from a woman in her twenties or thirties with Graves' ophthalmopathy. The V call is TRBV7-9, the J call TRBJ1-2; no clear D. In DNA, the CDR3 is TGTGCCAGCAGCACCGTTGGATTCTATGGCTACACCTTC. Amino acids: CASSTVGFYGYTF.